One TCR beta chain is described in this entry. This record comes from a study of blood T cell repertoires in COVID-19. Study at large: Acute and convalescent COVID-19 specimens originated in the United States, Italy and Spain. Sources were T cells, B-cell-depleted T cells, or PBMCs; the material itself was cDNA or gDNA.

Germline assignment: CDR1 MNHEY and CDR2 SMNVEV (reference sequence). The V end was cut by 5 bases, the J end by 0 bases, with 19 bases between. CDR3 length: 17 amino acids. Using immunoSEQ multiplex PCR, the repertoire was profiled, and TCRdb retains in-frame clones only, with some absent. The data show 150,000 to 200,000 clones, approximately 86% seen once. The sequenced sample consisted of peripheral blood. The chain is built from TRBV27 and TRBJ1-1; weak D call: TRBD1 (6 bases). This TCR derives from a woman in her 30s with active or convalescent COVID-19. CDR3 region: CASSRGPGQMMNTEAFF. DNA for the CDR3: TGTGCCAGCAGTCGCGGACCTGGACAGATGATGAACACTGAAGCTTTCTTT.